This T cell receptor (beta chain) was retrieved from a study of cytomegalovirus exposure and HLA in healthy donors. Study-level points and caveats: The study listed approximately 160 cytomegalovirus-associated TCR beta chains.

PCR amplification relied on 60 Vbeta primers (plus 13 Jbeta primers). Assay used: immunoSEQ multiplex PCR; TCRdb lists only in-frame clones, some missing. This table has more than 200,000 clones, about three quarters appearing once. Trimming took 6 bases from V and 1 from J, leaving 8 bases between them. The CDR3 extends over 13 amino acids. Per germline, CDR1 MNHEY and CDR2 SVGAGI. This clone was seen a handful of times. What it binds is not known. All donors participated as healthy donors of bone marrow. The sequence came from a man younger than 35 in good health and CMV-seronegative. Sequenced material: PBMCs. This chain links TRBV6-5 with TRBJ2-3; tentative D call: TRBD2 (5 bases). CDR3 amino acids: CASRPGGTDTQYF. CDR3 coding DNA: TGTGCCAGCAGGCCCGGGGGCACAGATACGCAGTATTTT.